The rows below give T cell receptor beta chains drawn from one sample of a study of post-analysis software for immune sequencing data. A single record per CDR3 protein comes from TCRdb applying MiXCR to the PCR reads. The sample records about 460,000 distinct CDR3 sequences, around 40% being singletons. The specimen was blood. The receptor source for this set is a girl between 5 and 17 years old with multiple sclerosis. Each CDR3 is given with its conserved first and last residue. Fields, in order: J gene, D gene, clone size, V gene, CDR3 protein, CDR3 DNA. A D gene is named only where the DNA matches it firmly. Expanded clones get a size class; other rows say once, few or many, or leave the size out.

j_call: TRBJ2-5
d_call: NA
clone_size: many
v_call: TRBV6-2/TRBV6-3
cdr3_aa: CASSSGTLYQETQYF
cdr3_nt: TGTGCCAGCAGCTCCGGGACACTTTACCAAGAGACCCAGTACTTC

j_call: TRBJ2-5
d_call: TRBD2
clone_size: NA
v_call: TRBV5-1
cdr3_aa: CASSWASGGETQYF
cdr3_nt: TGCGCCAGCAGCTGGGCTAGCGGAGGAGAGACCCAGTACTTC

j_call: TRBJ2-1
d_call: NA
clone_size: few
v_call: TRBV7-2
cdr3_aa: CASSARDGTYNEQFF
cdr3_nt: TGTGCCAGCAGCGCGAGGGACGGAACCTACAATGAGCAGTTCTTC

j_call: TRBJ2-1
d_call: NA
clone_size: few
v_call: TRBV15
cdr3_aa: CATSRDGHGDYNEQFF
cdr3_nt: TGTGCCACCAGCAGAGATGGGCACGGGGACTACAATGAGCAGTTCTTC

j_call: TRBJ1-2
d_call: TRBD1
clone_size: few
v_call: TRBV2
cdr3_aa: CASTQDRGPTYTF
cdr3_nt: TGTGCCAGCACCCAGGACAGGGGGCCGACCTACACCTTC

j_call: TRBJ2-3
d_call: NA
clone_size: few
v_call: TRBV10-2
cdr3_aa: CASSGIGTDFTDTQYF
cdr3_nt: TGCGCCAGCAGTGGGATCGGGACCGACTTCACAGATACGCAGTATTTT

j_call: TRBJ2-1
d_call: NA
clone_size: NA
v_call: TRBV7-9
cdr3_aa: CASSSVLTDTNNEQFF
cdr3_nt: TGTGCCAGCAGCTCAGTGCTGACAGATACTAACAATGAGCAGTTCTTC

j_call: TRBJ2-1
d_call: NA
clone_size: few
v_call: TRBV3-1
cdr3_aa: CASSQGGRGEQFF
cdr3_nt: TGTGCCAGCAGCCAAGGCGGGCGCGGTGAGCAGTTCTTC

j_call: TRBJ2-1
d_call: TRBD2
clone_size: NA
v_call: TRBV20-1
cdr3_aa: CSAKTSGSSYNEQFF
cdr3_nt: TGCAGTGCTAAAACTAGCGGGAGCTCCTACAATGAGCAGTTCTTC

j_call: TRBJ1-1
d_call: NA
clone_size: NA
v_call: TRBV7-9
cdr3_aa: CASSSRRIMNTEAFF
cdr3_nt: TGTGCCAGCAGCTCTAGGCGCATTATGAACACTGAAGCTTTCTTT

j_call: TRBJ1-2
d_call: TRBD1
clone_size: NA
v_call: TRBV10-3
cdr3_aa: CAISDGTGYGYTF
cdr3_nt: TGTGCCATCAGTGACGGGACAGGGTATGGCTACACCTTC

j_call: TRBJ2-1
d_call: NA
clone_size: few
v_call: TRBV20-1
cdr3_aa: CSARDLNTNEQFF
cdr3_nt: TGCAGTGCTAGAGATCTAAATACCAATGAGCAGTTCTTC

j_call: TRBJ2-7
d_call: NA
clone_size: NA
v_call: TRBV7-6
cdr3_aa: CASSLERGDYEQYF
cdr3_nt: TGTGCCAGCAGCTTAGAGAGAGGGGATTACGAGCAGTACTTC

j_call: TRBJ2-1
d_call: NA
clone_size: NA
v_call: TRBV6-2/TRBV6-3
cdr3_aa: CASRRGVGNEQFF
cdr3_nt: TGTGCCAGTCGGAGGGGAGTCGGCAATGAGCAGTTCTTC

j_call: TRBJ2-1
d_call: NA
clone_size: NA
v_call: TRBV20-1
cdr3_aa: CSAPSPGKGEQFF
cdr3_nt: TGCAGTGCTCCCTCTCCGGGGAAAGGGGAGCAGTTCTTC

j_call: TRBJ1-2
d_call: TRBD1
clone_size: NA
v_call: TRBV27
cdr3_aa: CASSLEGQSIYGYTF
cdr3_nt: TGTGCCAGCAGTTTAGAGGGACAGTCAATCTATGGCTACACCTTC

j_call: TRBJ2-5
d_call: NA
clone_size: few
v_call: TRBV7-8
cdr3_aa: CASSPRDMTETQYF
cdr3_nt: TGTGCCAGCAGCCCGCGGGACATGACGGAGACCCAGTACTTC

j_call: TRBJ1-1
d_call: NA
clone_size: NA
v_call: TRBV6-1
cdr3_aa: CASGREIGEAFF
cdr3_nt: TGTGCCAGCGGACGGGAGATCGGTGAAGCTTTCTTT

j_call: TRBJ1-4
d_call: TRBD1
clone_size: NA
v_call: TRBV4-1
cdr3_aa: CASSHPDRENEKLFF
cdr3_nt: TGCGCCAGCAGCCATCCGGACAGGGAGAATGAAAAACTGTTTTTT

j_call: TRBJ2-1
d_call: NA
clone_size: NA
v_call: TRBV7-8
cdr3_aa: CASSLGVLSGNEQFF
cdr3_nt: TGTGCCAGCAGCTTAGGGGTTTTGAGCGGCAATGAGCAGTTCTTC

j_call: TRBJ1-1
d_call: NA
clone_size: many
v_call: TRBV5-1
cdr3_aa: CPRRGGVTEAFF
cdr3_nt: TGCCCCAGGAGGGGGGGGGTCACTGAAGCTTTCTTT

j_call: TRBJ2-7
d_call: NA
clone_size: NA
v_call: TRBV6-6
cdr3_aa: CASSYWGSRIADEQYF
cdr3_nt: TGTGCCAGCAGTTACTGGGGCAGCCGAATTGCTGACGAGCAGTACTTC

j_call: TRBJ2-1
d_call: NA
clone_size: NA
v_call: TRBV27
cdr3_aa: CASSGTGGEQFF
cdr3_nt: TGTGCCAGCAGTGGGACCGGTGGTGAGCAGTTCTTC

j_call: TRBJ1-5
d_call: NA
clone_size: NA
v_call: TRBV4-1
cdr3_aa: CASSQAIGGVGSNQPQHF
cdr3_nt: TGCGCCAGCAGCCAAGCTATTGGGGGAGTCGGTAGCAATCAGCCCCAGCATTTT

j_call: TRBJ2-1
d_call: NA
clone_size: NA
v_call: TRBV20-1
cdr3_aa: CSADGLNEQFF
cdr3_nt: TGCAGTGCAGACGGACTAAATGAGCAGTTCTTC

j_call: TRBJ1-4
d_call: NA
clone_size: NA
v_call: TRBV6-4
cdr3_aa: CASRPQPVGGYGEKLFF
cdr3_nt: TGTGCCAGCAGACCTCAGCCCGTTGGGGGATACGGTGAAAAACTGTTTTTT